These 13 T cell receptor beta chains share one sample of origin, sequenced in a study of blood T cells in healthy people across ages (dated by TCRdb to about 2015). The library was obtained by 5' RACE. Instrument on record: Illumina HiSeq 2500. A second PCR of 7 to 11 cycles was run with a J-beta primer mix and a sample-barcoded 5' primer. Using fastp at Q25 and MiXCR, TCRdb reprocessed the public reads and kept productive beta chains. One record per CDR3 amino acid sequence lists the most common genes and DNA. Within this sample are hundreds of thousands of distinct CDR3 sequences, with around 50% of them counted one time only. Clones ranked in the top ten supply roughly 12% of the sample. Source material: blood. All receptors come from a woman aged 80 or older in good health.

The CDR3 spells CAINREGYGYTF. CDR3 DNA: TGCGCCATCAACAGGGAAGGGTATGGCTACACCTTC. The J gene is TRBJ1-2, the V gene TRBV4-1; TRBD1 might be the D (6 bases). Germline lookup yields CDR1 MGHRA and CDR2 YSYEKL. This CDR3 region has 12 residues. Trimming removed 10 bases at V and 5 bases at J, with 14 bases between.

This clonotype occurred once. The V gene is TRBV19, the J gene TRBJ2-2; the D call may be TRBD1 or TRBD2 (5 bases each). Per the germline V gene, CDR1 is LNHDA and CDR2 is SQIVND (reference sequence). The CDR3 spans 15 residues. Trimming stripped 4 bases from V and 3 bases from J, with 12 bases between. CDR3 region: CASSRRGDYTGELFF. Written as DNA, the CDR3 is TGTGCCAGTAGTAGAAGAGGGGATTACACCGGGGAGCTGTTTTTT.

The sample holds many counts of this clonotype. A junction end diverges from the germline sequence, so it may reflect a read error. The chain uses TRBV27 and TRBJ2-3, with 9 bases lining up with TRBD2. CDR1 and CDR2 (germline): MNHEY, SMNVEV (reference sequence). The CDR3 consists of 14 residues. The CDR3 reads CASSLAGGPNTQYF. DNA for the CDR3: TGCGCCAGCAGCTTGGCGGGGGGGCCTAATACGCAGTATTTT.

V and J are TRBV20-1 and TRBJ2-5; 10 bases fit TRBD2. CDR1 DFQATT and CDR2 SNEGSKA come from the germline V gene (reference sequence). The V and J ends lost 5 bases and 5 bases, in that order; junction bases with no gene match: 11. This CDR3 is built from 15 residues. The DNA of the CDR3 is TGCAGTGCTGGGATAAGCGGGAGGGGTTGGGAGACCCAGTACTTC. Translating it yields CSAGISGRGWETQYF.

Concerning this clonotype itself: One junction end disagrees with the germline gene, perhaps due to a read error. The rearrangement joins TRBV6-6 to TRBJ1-2; TRBD1 matches 8 bases. The CDR3 extends over 12 amino acids. Germline CDR1 MNHNY, CDR2 SVGAGI (reference sequence). The CDR3 sequence is CAGRGRDYGYTF. In DNA form, the CDR3 reads TGTGCCGGCAGGGGGCGAGACTATGGCTACACCTTC.

The genes are TRBV3-1 and TRBJ1-4; 7 bases match TRBD1. Germline CDR1 is LGHDT and CDR2 is YNNKEL (reference sequence). The CDR3 covers 15 residues. V was clipped by 3 bases and J by 2 bases; unmatched bases: 3. CDR3 nucleotide sequence: TGTGCCAGCAGCCAGCCACAGGGGACTAATGAAAAACTGTTTTTT. Translating gives CASSQPQGTNEKLFF.

V is TRBV3-1 and J is TRBJ2-5; D perhaps matches TRBD2 (6 bases). Germline V gene sequence: CDR1 LGHDT, CDR2 YNNKEL (reference sequence). The V gene lost 0 bases and the J gene lost 2 bases, with 13 bases spanning the gap. This CDR3 region has 16 residues. CDR3 amino acids: CASSQDVFRGQETQYF. The DNA of the CDR3 is TGTGCCAGCAGCCAAGATGTGTTCCGGGGGCAAGAGACCCAGTACTTC.

Notes on this clonotype: With a much larger clone just one base away, this may be a read error. The chain employs TRBV20-1 and TRBJ2-5, with 7 bases that match TRBD2. The CDR3 spans 18 residues. With 0 bases clipped from V and 2 bases from J, the junction kept 15 bases outside the gene matches. CDR1 and CDR2 (germline): DFQATT, SNEGSKA (reference sequence). This chain's CDR3 is CSARELARAGARQETQYF. The CDR3 nucleotides are TGCAGTGCTAGAGAGTTAGCCCGTGCGGGAGCCCGACAAGAGACCCAGTACTTC.

The rearrangement links TRBV27 to TRBJ2-3; 7 bases map to TRBD2. Germline V lookup: CDR1 MNHEY, CDR2 SMNVEV (reference sequence). With 5 bases clipped from V and 4 bases from J, the junction kept 21 bases outside the gene matches. This CDR3 is 19 amino acids long. CDR3 region: CASSAYFLTGGQEADTQYF. CDR3 DNA sequence: TGTGCCAGCAGTGCATACTTCCTGACGGGGGGTCAGGAGGCAGATACGCAGTATTTT.

Worth noting for this clonotype: Germline and junction disagree at one end, which may indicate a read error. CDR3 nucleotide sequence: TGTGCCAACAGTTGGGACAACTCCTACGAGCAGTACTTC. This sequence encodes CANSWDNSYEQYF. This rearrangement joins TRBV6-2 or TRBV6-3 to TRBJ2-7; maybe TRBD1 (6 bases). Germline CDR1 and CDR2: MNHEY and SVGEGT. The CDR3 totals 13 residues.

J is TRBJ1-1 and V is TRBV29-1; 8 nucleotides agree with TRBD1. This CDR3 has 14 amino acids. Germline CDR1 and CDR2: SQVTM and ANQGSEA. The J segment lost 0 bases and the V segment lost 7 bases, leaving 7 bases of the junction unmatched. The CDR3 nucleotides are TGCAGCGCCCAAGACAGGGGCATGAACACTGAAGCTTTCTTT. Protein sequence: CSAQDRGMNTEAFF.

This clonotype was seen a handful of times. A much larger clone is a single base away; this may be a read error. V gene TRBV7-2 combines with J gene TRBJ2-5, with unresolved D. CDR3 size: 13 residues. Per the germline V gene, CDR1 is SGHTA and CDR2 is FQGNSA. V lost 2 bases to trimming and J lost 11 bases, with 15 bases between them. CDR3 DNA sequence: TGTGCCAGCAGCTTACGGCTCCTAACTGAGCAGTACTTC. Translated, it gives CASSLRLLTEQYF.

The V call is TRBV7-9, the J call TRBJ1-4; 7 bases match TRBD1. This CDR3 has 16 residues. Germline V lookup: CDR1 SEHNR, CDR2 FQNEAQ (reference sequence). V gave up 4 bases and J gave up 5 bases; unmatched junction bases: 10. The DNA of the CDR3 is TGTGCCAGCAGCTCCCTGGGAGCGACAGGGAATGAAAAACTGTTTTTT. This gives the protein CASSSLGATGNEKLFF.